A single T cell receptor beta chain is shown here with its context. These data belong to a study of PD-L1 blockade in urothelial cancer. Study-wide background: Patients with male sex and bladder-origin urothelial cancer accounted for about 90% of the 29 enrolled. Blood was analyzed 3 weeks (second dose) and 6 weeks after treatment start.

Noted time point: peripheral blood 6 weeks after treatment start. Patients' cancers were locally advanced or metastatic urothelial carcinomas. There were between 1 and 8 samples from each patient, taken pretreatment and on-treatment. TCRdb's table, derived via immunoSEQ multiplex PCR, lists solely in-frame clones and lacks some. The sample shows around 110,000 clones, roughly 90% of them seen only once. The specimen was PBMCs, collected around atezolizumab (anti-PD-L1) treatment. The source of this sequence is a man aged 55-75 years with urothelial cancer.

The CDR3 region is CASSPLAVNEQFF. The CDR3 DNA sequence: TGTGCCAGCAGCCCACTAGCGGTCAATGAGCAGTTCTTC. The chain links TRBV5-6 to TRBJ2-1; 8 nucleotides line up with TRBD2. Germline CDR1 and CDR2: SGHDT and YYEEEE. The V and J ends lost 4 bases and 6 bases, in that order; junction bases with no gene match: 3. The CDR3 has 13 amino acids.